Listed below are T cell receptor beta chains from one sample, sequenced in a study of regulatory T cells in long-lasting Graves disease. TCRdb reanalysed the multiplex PCR reads using MiXCR and keeps one entry per CDR3 protein. The data contain 600,000 to 800,000 distinct CDR3 sequences, around 30% of them seen just once; the ten biggest clones take up roughly 40%. Sample: peripheral blood mononuclear cells (PBMCs), taken when the disease was refractory, from a patient treated with antithyroid drugs. These receptors were taken from a female donor with Graves disease. Each CDR3 is given with its conserved first and last residue.

v_call: TRBV7-2
cdr3_aa: CASSKQGQPQHF

v_call: TRBV20-1
cdr3_aa: CSARELGRFAGNQPQHF

v_call: TRBV6-2/TRBV6-3
cdr3_aa: CASTRDYEETQYF

v_call: TRBV28
cdr3_aa: CASSPTQLNTEAFF

v_call: TRBV6-1
cdr3_aa: CASSEVGKTIDEQYF

v_call: TRBV15
cdr3_aa: CATSRVRWEGGELFF

v_call: TRBV5-1
cdr3_aa: CASSFFGLAGAGEQYF

v_call: TRBV27
cdr3_aa: CASRRGGLNEKLFF

v_call: TRBV11-1
cdr3_aa: CASSGNVYGYTF

v_call: TRBV30
cdr3_aa: CAWHRTGSTEAFF

v_call: TRBV29-1
cdr3_aa: CSVDLFGVSGNEQYF

v_call: TRBV29-1
cdr3_aa: CSVAESGTEAFF

v_call: TRBV29-1
cdr3_aa: CSVLQAGASYEQYF

v_call: TRBV2
cdr3_aa: CASSGRVRRNTIYF

v_call: TRBV28
cdr3_aa: CASSLGPFRLLNTEAFF

v_call: TRBV5-6
cdr3_aa: CASSPPGTGGAAYGYTF

v_call: TRBV11-2
cdr3_aa: CASSSMAGQIYEQYF

v_call: TRBV12-3/TRBV12-4
cdr3_aa: CASSFPGLDQPQHF

v_call: TRBV6-1
cdr3_aa: CASTRGLVGSGTQYF

v_call: TRBV6-1
cdr3_aa: CASSEARLAGRYEQFF

v_call: TRBV12-3/TRBV12-4
cdr3_aa: CASSLAPGRPLDSPLHF

v_call: TRBV7-9
cdr3_aa: CASSLGAGLAETTDTQYF

v_call: TRBV6-1
cdr3_aa: CASSEVGWDRRNGYTF

v_call: TRBV9
cdr3_aa: CASSVGYRDSSYEQYF

v_call: TRBV19
cdr3_aa: CASSISTSGDEQYF

v_call: TRBV28
cdr3_aa: CATMFPRGDNQPQHF

v_call: TRBV11-2
cdr3_aa: CASSGQSGAYNEQFF

v_call: TRBV29-1
cdr3_aa: CSVGGGIYGYTF

v_call: TRBV6-1
cdr3_aa: CASRLTGTTYEQYF

v_call: TRBV12-3/TRBV12-4
cdr3_aa: CASSSRTGLSAQYF

v_call: TRBV11-2
cdr3_aa: CASSLAGAGGNTIYF

v_call: TRBV12-3/TRBV12-4
cdr3_aa: CASSLRRVRQPQHF

v_call: TRBV30
cdr3_aa: CAWSLGTVNTEAFF

v_call: TRBV12-3/TRBV12-4
cdr3_aa: CASSPPGHPNTEAFF

v_call: TRBV12-3/TRBV12-4
cdr3_aa: CASRKRETEQETQYF

v_call: TRBV6-5
cdr3_aa: CASSYILAGPYNEQFF

v_call: TRBV11-3
cdr3_aa: CASSLDVRNYGYTF

v_call: TRBV4-2
cdr3_aa: CASSQTGQGSYEQYF

v_call: TRBV10-3
cdr3_aa: CAISELNLHRELFF

v_call: TRBV30
cdr3_aa: CAWSVPGARQETQYF

v_call: TRBV2
cdr3_aa: CASSDVAGDTDTQYF

v_call: TRBV4-2
cdr3_aa: CASSHPPDRGTYEQYF

v_call: TRBV12-3/TRBV12-4
cdr3_aa: CASSFRTSGRTYEQYF

v_call: TRBV5-1
cdr3_aa: CATTRGWGNTIYF

v_call: TRBV28
cdr3_aa: CASSLSTGDFLGNTEAFF

v_call: TRBV9
cdr3_aa: CASSKGTEIFNTEAFF

v_call: TRBV7-2
cdr3_aa: CASSLEGGGYQPQHF

v_call: TRBV12-3/TRBV12-4
cdr3_aa: CASSQRADYGYTF

v_call: TRBV12-3/TRBV12-4
cdr3_aa: CASSPIQGPYEQYF

v_call: TRBV3-1
cdr3_aa: CASSQQNYGYTF

v_call: TRBV6-1
cdr3_aa: CASRRKSAPDSPLHF

v_call: TRBV2
cdr3_aa: CASRGTANMNTEAFF

v_call: TRBV11-2
cdr3_aa: CASSLVGSGAGEQYF

v_call: TRBV20-1
cdr3_aa: CSASFTYSNQPQHF

v_call: TRBV19
cdr3_aa: CASGFRGQGRYQPQHF

v_call: TRBV6-9
cdr3_aa: CASSYYRDRITEAFF